Each of the 13 T cell receptor beta chains below was sequenced from the same sample in a study of blood T cell repertoires in COVID-19 (dated by TCRdb to 2018 to 2020). Receptor amplification or capture employed the immunoSEQ multiplex PCR assay. TCRdb carries this immuneACCESS record with in-frame sequences only. Its versions omit some clonotypes, under half of them owing to an unresolved V gene in the studies checked, with the rest unexplained. Within this sample are more than 100,000 clones, with around 90% of them counted one time only. The ten largest clones add up to 3.8% of the sample. Sequenced sample: peripheral blood. Receptors originate from a woman aged 55-75 years with COVID-19, enrolled during active disease.

This rearrangement joins TRBV7-2 to TRBJ2-7; 10 bases are shared with TRBD2. CDR1 SGHTA and CDR2 FQGNSA come from the germline V gene. The J segment lost 1 base and the V segment lost 6 bases, leaving 12 bases of the junction unmatched. This CDR3 is built from 17 residues. Written as DNA, the CDR3 is TGTGCCAGCAGTCCAAAGCGGGGGGGCCGTAGGTCCTACGAGCAGTACTTC. Its translation: CASSPKRGGRRSYEQYF.

V usage is TRBV4-3 and J usage is TRBJ2-2; D is possibly TRBD1 (6 bases). The CDR3 extends over 16 amino acids. V lost 6 bases and J lost 7, with 21 bases in between. Germline V gene data show CDR1 as LGHNA and CDR2 as YSLEER. The CDR3 loop is CASSRLGQGYGGELFF. The CDR3 bases are TGCGCCAGCAGTCGTTTGGGGCAGGGGTACGGCGGGGAGCTGTTTTTT.

The genes are TRBV3-1 (or the pseudogene TRBV3-2) and TRBJ1-3; 7 positions agree with TRBD1. CDR3 length: 16 residues. Germline assignment: CDR1 LGHDT and CDR2 YNNKEL (reference sequence). The V segment lost 3 bases and the J segment 0 bases; nucleotides outside the gene matches: 5. CDR3 residues: CASSHATGDSGNTIYF. CDR3 coding DNA: TGTGCCAGCAGCCACGCCACAGGGGACTCTGGAAACACCATATATTTT.

The chain links TRBV2 to TRBJ2-7, with 7 nucleotides matching TRBD2. The V segment lost 0 bases and the J segment 6 bases; nucleotides outside the gene matches: 14. The CDR3 length is 17 residues. From germline, CDR1 is SNHLY and CDR2 FYNNEI. Here the CDR3 DNA reads TGTGCCAGCAGTGAAGCGGGATGGGGGGGACTTCTTTCCGAGCAGTACTTC. It specifies CASSEAGWGGLLSEQYF.

This clone was recorded once. V and J are TRBV9 and TRBJ1-5; D might be TRBD1 (6 bases). From germline, CDR1 is SGDLS and CDR2 YYNGEE. The CDR3 loop spans 16 amino acids. Trimming shortened V by 5 bases and J by 0 bases, and 15 bases separated the two germline ends. The CDR3 DNA sequence: TGTGCCAGCAGTGAGGGGGGGTTATCTAGCAATCAGCCCCAGCATTTT. This encodes CASSEGGLSSNQPQHF.

The rearrangement links TRBV6-5 to TRBJ2-2; TRBD1 might be the D (6 bases). V was shortened by 7 bases and J by 7 bases, with 19 bases between the two germline ends. CDR3 length: 15 residues. The V gene's germline CDR1 is MNHEY and CDR2 SVGAGI. CDR3 sequence reads: CASKGVAFANGELFF. CDR3 DNA sequence: TGTGCCAGCAAGGGGGTAGCCTTTGCGAACGGGGAGCTGTTTTTT.

This clone has only a few counts. The rearrangement joins TRBV7-9 to TRBJ1-5; D call uncertain. The V gene lost 4 bases and the J gene lost 4 bases, with 5 bases spanning the gap. Looked up from germline, CDR1 is SEHNR and CDR2 is FQNEAQ (reference sequence). The CDR3 runs 12 residues. CDR3 sequence (DNA): TGTGCCAGCAGCTCGGGAAATCAGCCCCAGCATTTT. This gives the protein CASSSGNQPQHF.

The chain is built from TRBV10-3 and TRBJ1-1, with D unresolved. Germline CDR1 is ENHRY and CDR2 is SYGVKD. The V and J ends lost 0 bases and 14 bases respectively, with 16 bases between them. CDR3 size: 13 residues. CDR3 residues: CAISESTHIRGFF. The DNA of the CDR3 is TGTGCCATCAGTGAGTCGACTCACATCCGAGGGTTCTTT.

The rearrangement joins TRBV7-2 to TRBJ1-4; D unclear. This CDR3 has 14 amino acids. The V end lost 5 bases, the J end lost 2 bases, and 9 bases lay between the germline ends. Germline CDR1 reads SGHTA; CDR2 reads FQGNSA. The CDR3: CASSREPTNEKLFF. The CDR3 region has the DNA TGTGCCAGCAGCCGGGAGCCGACTAATGAAAAACTGTTTTTT.

The gene calls are TRBV9 and TRBJ1-1; D possibly corresponds to TRBD1 (5 bases). This CDR3 has 15 residues. Trimming cost V 3 bases and J 1 base, with 13 bases left between them. CDR1 SGDLS and CDR2 YYNGEE come from the germline V gene. The CDR3 loop is CASSAQGLTNTEAFF. DNA of the CDR3: TGTGCCAGCAGCGCCCAGGGACTTACGAACACTGAAGCTTTCTTT.

The genes are TRBV27 and TRBJ2-7; the match to TRBD2 covers 7 bases. Per germline, CDR1 MNHEY and CDR2 SMNVEV (reference sequence). The CDR3 has 14 residues. V lost 2 bases to trimming and J lost 2 bases; unmatched junction nucleotides: 3. DNA of the CDR3: TGTGCCAGCAGTTTAGTACGGGAGGCCTACGAGCAGTACTTC. The encoded protein is CASSLVREAYEQYF.

The CDR3: CASHIGAEAFF. The CDR3 DNA reads TGTGCTAGCCATATAGGGGCTGAAGCTTTCTTT. V is TRBV12-5 and J is TRBJ1-1; D is possibly TRBD1 (5 bases). The CDR3 runs 11 residues. Trimming removed 9 bases from V and 6 bases from J, with 11 bases in between. Germline CDR1 LGHNT, CDR2 FRNRAP.

The rearrangement links TRBV11-2 to TRBJ2-5, with D unclear. The germline V gene encodes CDR1 SGHAT and CDR2 FQNNGV. Trimming took off 1 base at V and 4 bases at J, with 7 bases between the two ends. There are 13 residues in the CDR3. The CDR3 is CASSLGSGETQYF. The CDR3 coding sequence is TGTGCCAGCAGCTTAGGGTCGGGAGAGACCCAGTACTTC.